This T cell receptor beta chain was identified during a study of blood T cells in healthy people across ages. The second PCR ran roughly 6 to 11 cycles with a sample-barcoded 5' primer and J-beta primers. TCRdb re-analysed the 5' RACE reads in MiXCR, keeping a single row per CDR3 protein. The repertoire includes just over 800,000 distinct CDR3 sequences, approximately 59% of them detected once, and approximately 30% sits in the top ten. Specimen: blood. This TCR derives from a man between 25 and 39 years old in good health.

CDR3 region: CASSVETGLRRYGYTF. The CDR3 nucleotides read TGTGCCAGCAGCGTAGAAACGGGACTGCGACGCTATGGCTACACCTTC. The chain carries TRBV9 and TRBJ1-2; maybe TRBD1 (5 bases). The length of the CDR3 is 16 residues. In germline, CDR1 is SGDLS, CDR2 YYNGEE. The V end was cut by 0 bases, the J end by 4 bases, with 16 bases between.